A selection of T cell receptor beta chains follows, all from one sample in a study of identical twins. Each CDR3 protein gets one entry after TCRdb re-called the 5' RACE reads with MiXCR. In the table there are nearly 200,000 distinct CDR3 sequences, less than 20% of which are singletons. The same data also contributed to another study, on T cells expressing NK-cell markers.

Material: CD8+ T cells sorted from blood. Source of these receptors: a woman younger than 30 in good health. The CDR3 runs from the conserved cysteine through the conserved F or W. Each record gives: J gene, D gene, clone size, V gene, CDR3 DNA, CDR3 protein. A D gene is named only where the DNA matches it firmly. Only some rows state a clone size, as once, few, many or a class for expanded clones.

TRBJ2-7,TRBD2,many,TRBV7-6,TGTGCCAGCAGCTTCGGCGGGAGAAGCTACGAGCAGTACTTC,CASSFGGRSYEQYF
TRBJ2-1,.,.,TRBV29-1,TGCAGCGTTGACGGAGGCGGATTCAATGAGCAGTTCTTC,CSVDGGGFNEQFF
TRBJ2-1,.,.,TRBV5-1,TGCGCCAGCAGCTTTCTGGGCAGCAATGAGCAGTTCTTC,CASSFLGSNEQFF
TRBJ2-1,TRBD2,.,TRBV7-9,TGTGCCAGCTTTAGCGGGTCTTCCTACAATGAGCAGTTCTTC,CASFSGSSYNEQFF
TRBJ2-4,TRBD1,.,TRBV11-2,TGTGCCAGCAGCCGCGAGCCCGGACAGGTCGCGTACTTC,CASSREPGQVAYF
TRBJ2-2,.,many,TRBV29-1,TGCAGCGTTCGAGGGGGGAACACCGGGGAGCTGTTTTTT,CSVRGGNTGELFF
TRBJ2-1,.,.,TRBV9,TGTGCCAGCAGCGTAGTGAGCGGCTCCTACAATGAGCAGTTCTTC,CASSVVSGSYNEQFF
TRBJ2-2,.,few,TRBV7-8,TGTGCGGCCGTCGTGAACACCGGGGAGCTGTTTTTT,CAAVVNTGELFF
TRBJ1-4,.,few,TRBV4-2,TGTGCCAGCAGCCTCGCGGAGGGGGGAGAAGATGAAAAACTGTTTTTT,CASSLAEGGEDEKLFF
TRBJ2-2,.,few,TRBV7-9,TGTGCCAGCAGCTTAATGGGCGGGGAGCTGTTTTTT,CASSLMGGELFF
TRBJ2-7,TRBD2,.,TRBV5-4,TGTGCCAGCAGCTCGACTAGCGGGAGGGGTGAGCAGTACTTC,CASSSTSGRGEQYF
TRBJ2-5,.,few,TRBV27,TGTGCCAGCAGTCCTCTGGTACAAGAGACCCAGTACTTC,CASSPLVQETQYF
TRBJ2-5,.,few,TRBV29-1,TGCAGCGTTGAAGAAACAGGGCCCGGGGGATACTTC,CSVEETGPGGYF
TRBJ2-1,TRBD1,.,TRBV30,TGTGCCTGGAGCTCCGGGGACAGTTTTGAGCAGTTCTTC,CAWSSGDSFEQFF
TRBJ2-1,TRBD2,.,TRBV2,TGTGCCAGCAGTACCTTAGCGGGGTCCAGGTTGGATGAGCAGTTCTTC,CASSTLAGSRLDEQFF
TRBJ2-3,TRBD1,.,TRBV7-2,TGTGCCAGCAGCTTAGAGGGGGCAGGGGGCTCTGATACGCAGTATTTT,CASSLEGAGGSDTQYF
TRBJ2-7,TRBD2,.,TRBV12-3/TRBV12-4,TGTGCCAGTATGGGACTAGCTTACGAGCAGTACTTC,CASMGLAYEQYF
TRBJ1-5,.,many,TRBV18,TGTGCCAGCTCACTTTATCAGCCCCAGCATTTT,CASSLYQPQHF
TRBJ2-1,TRBD1,.,TRBV30,TGTGCCTGGGGAGAGCCCCAGGGGGTGACCTACAATGAGCAGTTCTTC,CAWGEPQGVTYNEQFF
TRBJ2-2,.,few,TRBV4-3,TGCGCCAGCAGCCGGGGGTCCAACACCGGGGAGCTGTTTTTT,CASSRGSNTGELFF
TRBJ2-1,.,few,TRBV5-6,TGTGCCAGCAGCTTGCCGGGGTCCCTACCCGGTGAGCAGTTCTTC,CASSLPGSLPGEQFF
TRBJ2-7,TRBD2,.,TRBV10-3,TGTGCCATCGGCGAGCTAGCGGGACTCTACGAGCAGTACTTC,CAIGELAGLYEQYF
TRBJ1-2,TRBD1,few,TRBV9,TGTGCCAGCAGGGCCGGGACAGGCCTCTATGGCTACACCTTC,CASRAGTGLYGYTF
TRBJ2-6,.,.,TRBV9,TGTGCCAGCAGCCTCCTCTCTGGGGCCAACGTCCTGACTTTC,CASSLLSGANVLTF
TRBJ2-7,TRBD2,.,TRBV20-1,TGCAGTGCTAGGGTTTTCGGGACTAGCTCTTACGAGCAGTACTTC,CSARVFGTSSYEQYF
TRBJ2-7,.,.,TRBV12-5,TGTGCTAGTGGTTCCACAGGAGCCCACGAGCAGTACTTC,CASGSTGAHEQYF
TRBJ1-2,.,.,TRBV29-1,TGCAGCGTTGTAAACCGTAACTATGGCTACACCTTC,CSVVNRNYGYTF
TRBJ1-1,.,.,TRBV5-1,TGCGCCAGCAGCCCCTTTAGTCAGCCGAACACTGAAGCTTTCTTT,CASSPFSQPNTEAFF
TRBJ2-1,TRBD2,few,TRBV11-2,TGTGCCAGCAGCAGGACTAGCGGGAGAAACAATGAGCAGTTCTTC,CASSRTSGRNNEQFF
TRBJ1-4,.,.,TRBV14,TGTGCCAGCAGCCAAGATGGTCTCGGTAGGACTAATGAAAAACTGTTTTTT,CASSQDGLGRTNEKLFF
TRBJ2-1,.,few,TRBV2,TGTGCCAGCAGCGGCGACTGGGGCGATGAGCAGTTCTTC,CASSGDWGDEQFF
TRBJ2-1,.,.,TRBV29-1,TGCAGCGTTGTCGAGCCGGTGGGGAATGAGCAGTTCTTC,CSVVEPVGNEQFF
TRBJ2-1,TRBD2,few,TRBV27,TGTGCCAGCAAGGGACTAGCGGGAGGGGATGAGCAGTTCTTC,CASKGLAGGDEQFF
TRBJ1-1,TRBD1,.,TRBV20-1,TGCAGTGCCCGGACAGGGGGGAACACTGAAGCTTTCTTT,CSARTGGNTEAFF
TRBJ2-7,TRBD2,few,TRBV12-3/TRBV12-4,TGTGCCAGCAGTTTTGCGAGCGGGACTTACGAGCAGTACTTC,CASSFASGTYEQYF
TRBJ1-2,.,.,TRBV15,TGTGCCACCAGCAGAGATTCCGAAAACTATGGCTACACCTTC,CATSRDSENYGYTF
TRBJ2-1,.,few,TRBV10-2,TGCGCCAGCAGTGAGCGGTCGGTTTTTAGGGGGGCTGTGGATGAGCAGTTCTTC,CASSERSVFRGAVDEQFF
TRBJ2-7,.,.,TRBV10-1,TGCGCCAGCAGCGGAGCCGACACCTACGAGCAGTACTTC,CASSGADTYEQYF